Following are 10 T cell receptor beta chains from one sample sequenced in a study of breast tumors, draining lymph nodes, adjacent tissues. One entry per CDR3 protein, called by TCRdb with MiXCR from the multiplex PCR reads. The data contain about 140,000 distinct CDR3 sequences, over 25% of them singletons. The lymph nodes were axillary draining lymph nodes from breast cancer patients. The sequenced material came from axillary lymph node tissue. The receptor set was obtained from a female donor with breast cancer. Some clones in this sample may be carry-over from other donors' samples.

This clonotype has ten or more counts. The V gene is TRBV7-2, the J gene TRBJ1-3; D remains ambiguous. Trimming took 5 bases from V and 1 from J, leaving 18 bases between them. The CDR3 has 17 amino acids. The germline CDR1 and CDR2 sequences are SGHTA and FQGNSA. The CDR3 here is CASSLMSGAYSGNTIYF. The CDR3, as DNA: TGTGCCAGCAGCCTAATGAGTGGAGCCTATTCTGGAAACACCATATATTTT.

With respect to this clonotype: The limits of the CDR3 on the DNA are not certain, so only TCRdb's listed CDR3 is given. The V call is TRBV20-1, the J call TRBJ1-6; the table's D call, TRBD1, was not checked against the DNA. The CDR3 is 23 amino acids long, termini counted. Germline V gene data show CDR1 as DFQATT and CDR2 as SNEGSKA (reference sequence). The chain's CDR3 is CSAGDSALYLCASEATGNSPLHF.

About this clonotype itself: The missing conserved phenylalanine or tryptophan at the end of this CDR3 makes a read error likely. This sequence joins TRBV7-8 and TRBJ1-4, with D perhaps matching TRBD1 (6 bases). In germline, CDR1 is SGHVS, CDR2 FQNEAQ. The CDR3 length is 15 residues. CDR3 protein: CVSSLAGTLNEKLFS. The CDR3 bases are TGCGTCAGCAGCTTAGCCGGGACACTTAATGAAAAACTGTTTTCT.

The gene calls are TRBV11-2 and TRBJ2-1, with 8 bases lining up with TRBD1. The J segment lost 0 bases and the V segment lost 6 bases, leaving 4 bases of the junction unmatched. The CDR3 length is 15 residues. Germline CDR1 is SGHAT and CDR2 is FQNNGV. The CDR3 nucleotides are TGTGCCAGCAGTCAAGGACAGGGCTCCTACAATGAGCAGTTCTTC. Its translation is CASSQGQGSYNEQFF.

This clonotype was counted at least ten times. The chain employs TRBV20-1 and TRBJ1-2, with D possibly matching TRBD1 (6 bases). From germline, CDR1 is DFQATT and CDR2 SNEGSKA (reference sequence). V gave up 3 bases and J gave up 8 bases, with 28 bases separating them. CDR3 size: 17 residues. The CDR3 is CSASIVGQPPSPGGYTF. Written as DNA, the CDR3 is TGCAGTGCTAGCATCGTAGGACAGCCTCCCTCTCCAGGGGGCTACACCTTC.

There are many counts of this clonotype. This chain joins TRBV4-3 and TRBJ1-5; no reliable D call. Trimming cost V 0 bases and J 4 bases, with 4 bases left between them. The CDR3 is 13 residues long. The germline V gene has CDR1 LGHNA and CDR2 YSLEER. CDR3 DNA sequence: TGCGCCAGCAGCCAAGATCGAAATCAGCCCCAGCATTTT. This sequence encodes CASSQDRNQPQHF.

This clonotype was counted ten times or more. V usage is TRBV6-5 and J usage is TRBJ1-2; TRBD1 might be the D (6 bases). V was shortened by 6 bases and J by 8 bases, with 13 bases between the two germline ends. CDR3 length: 12 amino acids. Germline CDR1 is MNHEY and CDR2 is SVGAGI. The CDR3 nucleotides are TGTGCCAGCAGCCCCAGGGGAGACGGCTACACCTTC. Residues: CASSPRGDGYTF.

This clonotype has a count of ten or more. This chain connects TRBV20-1 to TRBJ1-2; 8 bases map to TRBD1. J lost 8 bases, V lost 1 base, and 12 bases had no gene match. The CDR3 is 15 residues long. CDR1 DFQATT and CDR2 SNEGSKA come from the germline V gene (reference sequence). DNA for the CDR3: TGCAGTGCTAGAGGGACAGGGAAGGGGGATATAGGCTACACCTTC. Translated: CSARGTGKGDIGYTF.

A remark on this clonotype: A single base separates this from a much larger clone, so it may be a read error. The chain links TRBV18 to TRBJ1-5; tentative D call: TRBD1 (6 bases). The germline gives CDR1 KGHSH, CDR2 LQKENI. This CDR3 contains 14 residues. The V end was cut by 8 bases, the J end by 5 bases, with 16 bases between. Written as DNA, the CDR3 is TGTGCCAGCGCCAGGGGCGAGAAATATCAGCCCCAGCATTTT. It codes for CASARGEKYQPQHF.

In the case of this clonotype: One base away lies a much larger clone, so this may be a sequencing read error. The J gene is TRBJ1-1, the V gene TRBV20-1; D unresolved. This CDR3 region has 11 residues. Per germline, CDR1 DFQATT and CDR2 SNEGSKA (reference sequence). The CDR3 reads CSASRTAEASF. In DNA form, the CDR3 reads TGCAGTGCTTCTCGAACGGCTGAAGCTTCCTTT.